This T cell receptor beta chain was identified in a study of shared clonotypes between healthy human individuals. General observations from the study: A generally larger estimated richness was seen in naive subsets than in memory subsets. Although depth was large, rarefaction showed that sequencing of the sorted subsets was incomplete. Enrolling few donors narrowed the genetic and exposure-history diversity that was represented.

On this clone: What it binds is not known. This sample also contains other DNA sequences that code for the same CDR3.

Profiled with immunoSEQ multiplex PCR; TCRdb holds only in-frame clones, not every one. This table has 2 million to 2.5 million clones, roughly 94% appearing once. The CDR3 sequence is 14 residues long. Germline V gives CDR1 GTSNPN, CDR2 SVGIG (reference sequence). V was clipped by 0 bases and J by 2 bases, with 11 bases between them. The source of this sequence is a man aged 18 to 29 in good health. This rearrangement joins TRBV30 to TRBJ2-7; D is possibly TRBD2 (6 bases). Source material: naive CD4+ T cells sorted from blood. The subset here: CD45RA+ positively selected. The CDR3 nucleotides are TGTGCCTGGAGTGTGGGGGGAATAGCCTACGAGCAGTACTTC. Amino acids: CAWSVGGIAYEQYF.